This T cell receptor (beta chain) was retrieved from a study of T-cell memory formation after mild COVID-19. TCRdb re-called the 5' RACE reads with MiXCR, one entry per CDR3 protein. Of 250,000 to 350,000 distinct CDR3 sequences in the sample, approximately 19% were seen once. Whole-study findings and limits: Most CD4+ clones that shrank were in CM and EM, while CD8+ ones turned up in EMRA.

With respect to this clonotype: Its target is unknown.

Germline V gene data show CDR1 as SGHTA and CDR2 as FQGNSA. The ends were cut back, 5 bases at V and 1 base at J, with 9 bases in the middle. The CDR3 runs to 13 residues. The sequence was obtained from a man in his late teens or twenties who had mild COVID-19 (a few samples of this study predate the infection). Cell type and time point are not known. This chain joins TRBV7-2 and TRBJ2-7, with a possible D match to TRBD2 (5 bases). Input material: PBMCs or a T cell subset sorted from them (not recorded which). The CDR3 sequence is CASSKLGSYEQYF. DNA for the CDR3: TGTGCCAGCAGCAAACTAGGATCCTACGAGCAGTACTTC.